Listed below are T cell receptor beta chains from one sample, sequenced in a study of shared clonotypes between healthy human individuals. Sequenced by immunoSEQ multiplex PCR; TCRdb stores in-frame clones only, minus some. The sample includes some 2,500,000 clones, roughly 93% of them seen just once. Sequenced sample: naive CD4+ T cells from PBMCs. Every receptor here comes from a man between 18 and 29 years old in good health. Some clones in this sample may be carry-over from other donors' samples. CDR3s leave out the opening cysteine and the closing phenylalanine or tryptophan. The order of the fields is CDR3 protein, clone size, J gene, V gene. The size of a clone is reported for some rows only, either as once, few or many, or as a class for expanded clones.

CDR3: ASSWGGPDNEQF
size: NA
J: TRBJ2-1
V: TRBV11-3

CDR3: ASSLRLGTVYGYT
size: NA
J: TRBJ1-2
V: TRBV28

CDR3: ASSPTGGGYT
size: NA
J: TRBJ1-2
V: TRBV14

CDR3: ASIPREDSYEQY
size: NA
J: TRBJ2-7
V: TRBV2

CDR3: ASSLRGEVSETQY
size: NA
J: TRBJ2-5
V: TRBV6-9

CDR3: ASNPSRDRVKGTGELF
size: NA
J: TRBJ2-2
V: TRBV11-2

CDR3: ASSLIQRAYEQY
size: NA
J: TRBJ2-7
V: TRBV28

CDR3: ACRPSGRPEQF
size: NA
J: TRBJ2-1
V: TRBV6-5

CDR3: ASGAGYNEQF
size: NA
J: TRBJ2-1
V: TRBV7-9

CDR3: ASSEWRGGNTEAF
size: NA
J: TRBJ1-1
V: TRBV25-1

CDR3: ASSKGAGASSGANVLT
size: NA
J: TRBJ2-6
V: TRBV5-1

CDR3: ASSLGRGGDTDTQY
size: NA
J: TRBJ2-3
V: TRBV7-3

CDR3: ASSLWTSGSGEETQY
size: NA
J: TRBJ2-5
V: TRBV5-4

CDR3: ASSPVPPGLYNEQF
size: NA
J: TRBJ2-1
V: TRBV18

CDR3: ASSSPEIQETQY
size: NA
J: TRBJ2-5
V: TRBV2

CDR3: ASREGTSANTGELF
size: NA
J: TRBJ2-2
V: TRBV6-1

CDR3: ASSSNRGTDTQY
size: NA
J: TRBJ2-3
V: TRBV5-1

CDR3: ASRRPREAQADTGELF
size: NA
J: TRBJ2-2
V: TRBV2

CDR3: ASSKDRGNQPQH
size: NA
J: TRBJ1-5
V: TRBV7-9

CDR3: ASSRGEETQY
size: NA
J: TRBJ2-5
V: TRBV28

CDR3: ASSLEDEQY
size: NA
J: TRBJ2-7
V: TRBV7-6

CDR3: ASSLTGGSGYT
size: NA
J: TRBJ1-2
V: TRBV9

CDR3: ASSMQGLNQPQH
size: NA
J: TRBJ1-5
V: TRBV19

CDR3: AWSVLRPASGANVLT
size: NA
J: TRBJ2-6
V: TRBV30

CDR3: ASSRQDQYGYT
size: few
J: TRBJ1-2
V: TRBV5-1

CDR3: ASSPGNLNTEAF
size: NA
J: TRBJ1-1
V: TRBV9

CDR3: ASSVDSGRGANEQF
size: NA
J: TRBJ2-1
V: TRBV9

CDR3: ASSSGVAEKLF
size: NA
J: TRBJ1-4
V: TRBV18

CDR3: ASSLDRSGREQF
size: NA
J: TRBJ2-1
V: TRBV7-2

CDR3: ASSTGTSNTEAF
size: NA
J: TRBJ1-1
V: TRBV5-1

CDR3: ASSGTSGMAAGELF
size: once
J: TRBJ2-2
V: TRBV5-1

CDR3: ASSSIRGTFRVGYT
size: NA
J: TRBJ1-2
V: TRBV11-2

CDR3: ASSLGGTGEADTQY
size: NA
J: TRBJ2-3
V: TRBV5-1

CDR3: ASTRTGSNEQF
size: NA
J: TRBJ2-1
V: TRBV6-1

CDR3: ASALGGVGETQY
size: NA
J: TRBJ2-5
V: TRBV28

CDR3: ASRRNGELF
size: NA
J: TRBJ2-2
V: TRBV2

CDR3: ASSRTGTYSGANVLT
size: NA
J: TRBJ2-6
V: TRBV11-2

CDR3: AITPGQNSGNTIY
size: once
J: TRBJ1-3
V: TRBV10-3

CDR3: ASSLWDNEQF
size: NA
J: TRBJ2-1
V: TRBV5-1

CDR3: ASSNLGALDEQY
size: NA
J: TRBJ2-7
V: TRBV6-6

CDR3: ASSLVSFVTDTQY
size: NA
J: TRBJ2-3
V: TRBV7-8

CDR3: ASSEPRQTGEQF
size: NA
J: TRBJ2-1
V: TRBV6-1

CDR3: ASSLFRGTYEQY
size: NA
J: TRBJ2-7
V: TRBV28

CDR3: ASSLTGLETQY
size: NA
J: TRBJ2-5
V: TRBV11-3

CDR3: ASSSGLAGVYEQY
size: NA
J: TRBJ2-7
V: TRBV11-2

CDR3: ASSAGPGSGELF
size: NA
J: TRBJ2-2
V: TRBV28

CDR3: ASSGRDRPRTGELF
size: NA
J: TRBJ2-2
V: TRBV9

CDR3: ASSPQGAGNEQF
size: NA
J: TRBJ2-1
V: TRBV18

CDR3: ASDSTQGAPTEAF
size: NA
J: TRBJ1-1
V: TRBV7-9

CDR3: ASRTRRTVWEPQH
size: NA
J: TRBJ1-5
V: TRBV2

CDR3: AIRRREGDETQY
size: NA
J: TRBJ2-5
V: TRBV10-3

CDR3: ASRATSGRAYEQY
size: NA
J: TRBJ2-7
V: TRBV27

CDR3: ASRSMKAGNTIY
size: NA
J: TRBJ1-3
V: TRBV6-5

CDR3: ASSGTGGTNEKLF
size: NA
J: TRBJ1-4
V: TRBV2

CDR3: ASSRRTATNEKLF
size: NA
J: TRBJ1-4
V: TRBV13